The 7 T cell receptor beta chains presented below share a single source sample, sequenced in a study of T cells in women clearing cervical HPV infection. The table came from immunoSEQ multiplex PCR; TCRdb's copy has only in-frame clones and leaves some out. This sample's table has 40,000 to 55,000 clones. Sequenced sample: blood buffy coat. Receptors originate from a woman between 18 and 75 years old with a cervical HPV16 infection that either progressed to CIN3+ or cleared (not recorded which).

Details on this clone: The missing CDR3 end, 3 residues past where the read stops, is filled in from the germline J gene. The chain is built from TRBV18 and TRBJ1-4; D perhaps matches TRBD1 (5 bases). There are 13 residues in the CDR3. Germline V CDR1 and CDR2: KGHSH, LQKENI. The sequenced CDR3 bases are TGTGCCAGCTCACCAGATGGGGCCAACGTA. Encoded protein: CASSPDGANV. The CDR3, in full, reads CASSPDGANVLFF.

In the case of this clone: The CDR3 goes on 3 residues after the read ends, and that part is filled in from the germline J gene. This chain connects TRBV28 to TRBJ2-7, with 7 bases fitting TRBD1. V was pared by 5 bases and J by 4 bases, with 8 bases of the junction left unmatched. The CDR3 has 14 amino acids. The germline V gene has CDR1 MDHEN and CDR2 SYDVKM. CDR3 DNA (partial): TGTGCCAGCAGTCCCGGGACAGCGATTTACGAG. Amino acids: CASSPGTAIYE. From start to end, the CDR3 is CASSPGTAIYEQYF.

This chain's CDR3 is CASSASSVRDRGEKLFF. CDR3 DNA, as far as it was read: TGTGCCAGCTCAGCAAGTAGCGTCCGGGACAGGGGTGAAAAA. The chain carries TRBV18 and TRBJ1-4, with TRBD1 matching 10 bases. The read ends 3 residues shy of where the CDR3 ends; the end is completed using the germline J gene. J gave up 7 bases and V 5 bases, and 13 bases lay outside the gene matches. The CDR3 spans 17 residues. The germline CDR1 and CDR2 sequences are KGHSH and LQKENI.

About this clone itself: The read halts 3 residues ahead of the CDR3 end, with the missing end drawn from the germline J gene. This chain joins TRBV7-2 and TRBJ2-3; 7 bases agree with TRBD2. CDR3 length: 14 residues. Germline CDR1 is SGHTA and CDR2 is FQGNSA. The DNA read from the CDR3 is TGTGCCAGCAGCTTAGGGGACTATCAAGAGACG. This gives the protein CASSLGDYQET. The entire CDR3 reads CASSLGDYQETQYF.

The CDR3 bases that were read are TGTGCCAGCAGTGAAGCAGCGGGGTATGGC. It encodes CASSEAAGYG. The whole CDR3 reads CASSEAAGYGYTF. V and J are TRBV2 and TRBJ1-2, with no clear D. The read stops 3 residues short of the end of the CDR3; the missing end is completed from the germline J gene. Looked up from germline, CDR1 is SNHLY and CDR2 is FYNNEI. The V end lost 0 bases, the J end lost 5 bases, and 7 bases lay between the germline ends. The CDR3 covers 13 residues.

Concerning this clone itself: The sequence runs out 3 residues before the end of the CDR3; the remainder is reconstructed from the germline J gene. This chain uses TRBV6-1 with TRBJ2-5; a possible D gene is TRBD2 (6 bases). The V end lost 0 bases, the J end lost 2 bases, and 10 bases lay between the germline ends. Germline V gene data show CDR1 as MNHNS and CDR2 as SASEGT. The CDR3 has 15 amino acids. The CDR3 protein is CASSEALGGQETQYF. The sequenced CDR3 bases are TGTGCCAGCAGTGAAGCGCTGGGGGGTCAAGAGACC.

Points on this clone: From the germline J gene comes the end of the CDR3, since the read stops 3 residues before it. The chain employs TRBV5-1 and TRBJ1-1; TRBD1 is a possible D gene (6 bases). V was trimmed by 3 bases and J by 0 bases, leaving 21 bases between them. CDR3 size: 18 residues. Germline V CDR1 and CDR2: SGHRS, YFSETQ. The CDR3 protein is CASSSGQLTSSMNTEAFF. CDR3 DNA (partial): TGCGCCAGCAGCTCCGGACAGCTTACCTCTTCAATGAACACTGAA.